The clone carrying this TCR beta chain counts as medium-sized (0.01 to 0.1%). Its antigen is currently unknown. A library made for alpha chains picked up this beta chain off target, so its size means little. The data belong to a study of spatial heterogeneity in lung cancer. About the research overall: For the average unique TCR and UMI combination, more than eight occurrences appeared in raw reads. General observations from the study: How many expanded intratumoral alpha and beta TCRs were present tracked the tumor mutation count, which was a count of nonsynonymous mutations.

Every TCR cDNA molecule bore a unique molecular identifier. TCRdb passed the 5' RACE reads through MiXCR, listing each CDR3 protein once. The table shows some 6,000 distinct CDR3 sequences, with about 14% occurring only once. The CDR3 has 14 amino acids. Germline V gene data show CDR1 as SNHLY and CDR2 as FYNNEI. Trimming removed 4 bases from V and 0 bases from J, with 7 bases in between. Time point reported: sample taken at primary tumor resection. Samples were obtained from some 72 donors, all untreated early-stage non-small cell lung cancer patients. The sequenced material consisted of unsorted whole RNA from tumor, nontumor lung or frozen PBMC.

Sequences were derived from lung tumor tissue, sampled at surgery. The chain joins TRBV2 to TRBJ1-3; D remains unclear. This clonotype was sampled from a male donor with early-stage non-small cell lung cancer. For the CDR3, the DNA is TGTGCCAGCAGTGGGGGTTACTCTGGAAACACCATATATTTT. Protein product: CASSGGYSGNTIYF.